The 3 T cell receptor beta chains reported below all come from one sample, sequenced in a study of blood T cell repertoires in COVID-19. TCRdb keeps only in-frame clones here, not all; method: immunoSEQ multiplex PCR. Of about 110,000 clones listed, less than 85% are singletons. The sequenced material came from peripheral blood. The receptors derive from a woman aged 40 to 50 with acute or convalescent COVID-19.

The chain links TRBV15 to TRBJ1-4; no clear D gene. Germline CDR1 and CDR2: LNHNV and YYDKDF (reference sequence). This CDR3 is 16 amino acids long. With 1 base removed from V and 0 bases from J, the gap between germline ends came to 9 bases. The CDR3 here is CATSRGLTATNEKLFF. DNA of the CDR3: TGTGCCACCAGCAGAGGACTGACCGCAACTAATGAAAAACTGTTTTTT.

CDR3 residues: CASSLSGTGRNEQFF. CDR3 sequence (DNA): TGCGCCAGCAGCCTCTCCGGGACAGGGCGTAATGAGCAGTTCTTC. The chain recombines TRBV10-2 with TRBJ2-1, with TRBD1 identical over 9 bases. V dropped 6 bases and J dropped 7; count of bases not matched to a gene: 10. The length of the CDR3 is 15 residues. From germline, CDR1 is WSHSY and CDR2 SAAADI.

This clone was detected only a few times. This chain joins TRBV6-5 and TRBJ2-1; the match to TRBD1 covers 7 bases. V lost 6 bases and J lost 5; bases outside the gene matches: 7. Germline values: CDR1 MNHEY, CDR2 SVGAGI. The CDR3 contains 14 residues. The DNA for the CDR3 is TGTGCCAGCAGCCTCCTACAGGGGAACAATGAGCAGTTCTTC. Its protein product is CASSLLQGNNEQFF.